Shown below are 8 T cell receptor beta chains from a single sample sequenced in a study of blood T cell repertoires in COVID-19. TCRdb's copy holds only in-frame clones and misses some; the assay was immunoSEQ multiplex PCR. The repertoire holds over 150,000 clones, with around four fifths as singletons. The specimen was peripheral blood. The receptors were gathered from a woman aged 60-75 years with acute or convalescent COVID-19.

This chain uses TRBV28 with TRBJ1-1, with D unresolved. V was clipped by 3 bases and J by 0 bases, with 8 bases between them. Germline loops: CDR1 MDHEN, CDR2 SYDVKM. This CDR3 has 14 amino acids. DNA for the CDR3: TGTGCCAGCAGTTTGCGAACTATGAACACTGAAGCTTTCTTT. It is translated as CASSLRTMNTEAFF. The full variable domain, rest sourced from reference TRBV28 and TRBJ1-1, is DVKVTQSSRYLVKRTGEKVFLECVQDMDHENMFWYRQDPGLGLRLIYFSYDVKMKEKGDIPEGYSVSREKKERFSLILESASTNQTSMYLCASSLRTMNTEAFFGQGTRLTVV.

The chain is built from TRBV11-3 and TRBJ2-1; a possible D gene is TRBD1 (6 bases). V was trimmed by 3 bases and J by 0 bases, leaving 9 bases between them. The CDR3 extends over 15 amino acids. CDR1 and CDR2 from the germline V gene are SGHNT and YENEEA. The CDR3 DNA reads TGTGCCAGCAGCTTGGGGACACGCTCCTACAATGAGCAGTTCTTC. This encodes CASSLGTRSYNEQFF.

CDR3: CASSYGTDSFYEQYF. CDR3 nucleotides: TGTGCCAGCAGTTACGGGACAGATTCCTTCTACGAGCAGTACTTC. The rearrangement joins TRBV6-6 to TRBJ2-7; 7 bases agree with TRBD1. The CDR3 consists of 15 residues. Trimming removed 2 bases from V and 3 bases from J; junction bases left unmatched: 7. CDR1 is MNHNY, CDR2 SVGAGI, per germline (reference sequence).

The rearrangement joins TRBV7-2 to TRBJ2-5; possibly TRBD1 for D (6 bases). This CDR3 has 14 residues. Trimming removed 5 bases at V and 1 base at J, with 11 bases between. CDR1 is SGHTA, CDR2 FQGNSA, per germline. CDR3 in amino acids: CASSPDRSQETQYF. The CDR3, as DNA: TGTGCCAGCAGCCCTGACAGGTCCCAAGAGACCCAGTACTTC.

The chain joins TRBV3-1 (or the pseudogene TRBV3-2) to TRBJ1-1, with 9 bases identical to TRBD1. J lost 0 bases, V lost 4 bases, and 15 bases had no gene match. In germline, CDR1 is LGHDT, CDR2 YNNKEL (reference sequence). The CDR3 is 19 amino acids. CDR3 residues: CASSRVTTGTGFLNTEAFF. CDR3 sequence (DNA): TGTGCCAGCAGCCGCGTAACCACCGGGACAGGGTTTTTGAACACTGAAGCTTTCTTT.

The chain couples TRBV7-2 to TRBJ2-1; D unclear. CDR3 length: 16 residues. The germline gives CDR1 SGHTA, CDR2 FQGNSA. Trimming took off 5 bases at V and 1 base at J, with 15 bases between the two ends. The CDR3 nucleotides read TGTGCCAGCAGCGCAACGCGACTCCGGTCCTACAATGAGCAGTTCTTC. This sequence encodes CASSATRLRSYNEQFF.

The chain recombines TRBV5-4 with TRBJ2-1; no reliable D call. The germline CDR1 and CDR2 sequences are SGHNT and YYREEE (reference sequence). V lost 0 bases, J lost 0 bases, and 10 bases lay in between. The CDR3 spans 16 residues. CDR3 sequence (DNA): TGTGCCAGCAGCTTGGAGCTGCCGAGCTCCTACAATGAGCAGTTCTTC. This codes for CASSLELPSSYNEQFF.

The V and J genes are TRBV7-2 and TRBJ1-4; 7 bases agree with TRBD1. The CDR3 loop spans 14 amino acids. The ends lost 2 bases at V and 8 bases at J; junction bases unmatched: 5. Germline CDR1 reads SGHTA; CDR2 reads FQGNSA. As DNA, the CDR3 is TGTGCCAGCAGCTTACAGGGGGGCGGGGAAAAACTGTTTTTT. Its protein product is CASSLQGGGEKLFF.